These 14 T cell receptor beta chains were sequenced from one sample in a study of glioma-infiltrating T cells. Amplification of TCR alpha and beta CDR3 regions from RNA used iRepertoire nested multiplex PCR. TCRdb re-derived calls from the multiplex PCR reads in MiXCR, one entry per CDR3 protein. The table lists about 380,000 distinct CDR3 sequences, 41% of them singletons, with about 12% in the top ten. Source material: glioma tissue, nonneoplastic brain tissue, or PBMCs (not recorded which). These TCRs come from a human donor with low-grade glioma or glioblastoma, undergoing nonglioma brain surgery, or in good health (not recorded which).

This clonotype appeared many times. The genes are TRBV20-1 and TRBJ1-1; D perhaps matches TRBD1 (6 bases). This CDR3 region has 13 residues. CDR1 is DFQATT, CDR2 SNEGSKA, per germline (reference sequence). V was cut by 7 bases and J by 0 bases, with 12 bases left in between. The CDR3 DNA reads TGCAGTGTGGGGGCAAACATGAACACTGAAGCTTTCTTT. Amino acid sequence: CSVGANMNTEAFF.

This clonotype was counted only a few times. This rearrangement joins TRBV28 to TRBJ1-2; TRBD1 aligns across 8 bases. Germline V gene sequence: CDR1 MDHEN, CDR2 SYDVKM. The CDR3 sequence is 13 residues long. V dropped 2 bases and J dropped 8; count of bases not matched to a gene: 4. CDR3 nucleotide sequence: TGTGCCAGCAGTTTACCAGGGGGCCGGGGCTACACCTTC. Amino acid sequence: CASSLPGGRGYTF.

On this clonotype itself: With a much larger clone just one base away, this may be a read error. The chain employs TRBV28 and TRBJ1-2, with 7 bases matching TRBD1. Germline-derived CDR1 and CDR2 are MDHEN and SYDVKM. This CDR3 is built from 13 residues. The CDR3, as DNA: TGTGCCAGCAGTTTAAGACAGGGCCGTGGCTACAGCTTC. It translates to CASSLRQGRGYSF.

There are a few counts of this clonotype. The chain is built from TRBV7-9 and TRBJ2-7, with 10 bases that match TRBD1. The CDR3 consists of 14 residues. V gave up 4 bases and J gave up 9 bases; unmatched junction bases: 9. In germline, CDR1 is SEHNR, CDR2 FQNEAQ (reference sequence). CDR3 bases: TGTGCCAGCAGCTCCGGACAGGGGGTAGTTGGGCAGTACTTC. Residues: CASSSGQGVVGQYF.

This clonotype was seen only a few times. The chain joins TRBV20-1 to TRBJ2-5; no clear D gene. The V gene's germline CDR1 is DFQATT and CDR2 SNEGSKA (reference sequence). This CDR3 has 13 residues. V gave up 5 bases and J gave up 2 bases, with 12 bases separating them. The CDR3 DNA is TGCAGTGCTCCAAGGGCGGCACAAGAGACCCAGTACTTC. Its protein is CSAPRAAQETQYF.

In this sample, this clonotype turned up many times. The chain couples TRBV27 to TRBJ2-5, with D possibly matching TRBD1 (6 bases). The CDR3 runs to 14 residues. Trimming pared 3 bases from V and 1 base from J, leaving 9 bases between. Per the germline V gene, CDR1 is MNHEY and CDR2 is SMNVEV (reference sequence). The CDR3 coding sequence is TGTGCCAGCAGTTTTTTGACAGGCCAAGAGACCCAGTACTTC. Translated: CASSFLTGQETQYF.

This clonotype was seen only a few times. The rearrangement links TRBV2 to TRBJ1-5; D is ambiguous. The CDR3 is made up of 12 amino acids. V dropped 8 bases and J dropped 2 bases, with 7 bases sitting between them. CDR1 SNHLY and CDR2 FYNNEI come from the germline V gene. CDR3 bases: TGTGCCAGCCACGGGGGCAATCAGCCCCAGCATTTT. Protein product: CASHGGNQPQHF.

The CDR3 sequence is CASSQNLRADTQYF. The CDR3 DNA is TGTGCCAGCAGCCAAAACCTCCGGGCGGATACGCAGTATTTT. V and J are TRBV3-1 and TRBJ2-3; D unresolved. The length of the CDR3 is 14 residues. With 2 bases removed from V and 6 bases from J, the gap between germline ends came to 12 bases. The germline CDR1 and CDR2 sequences are LGHDT and YNNKEL (reference sequence).

Regarding this clonotype: The CDR3 carries no conserved terminal phenylalanine or tryptophan, so it likely arises from a read error. This CDR3 is CASLPGQWNTEAFL. The CDR3 region has the DNA TGTGCCAGCTTACCAGGGCAATGGAACACTGAAGCTTTCCTT. The V and J genes are TRBV18 and TRBJ1-1; tentatively, D is TRBD1 (5 bases). This CDR3 is 14 amino acids long. Germline V lookup: CDR1 KGHSH, CDR2 LQKENI.

The genes are TRBV28 and TRBJ2-1; TRBD2 matches at 14 bases. Losses at the gene ends were 4 bases for V and 3 bases for J; bases not matched to a gene: 14. The CDR3 has 20 amino acids. The germline V gene has CDR1 MDHEN and CDR2 SYDVKM. The CDR3 sequence: CASSSPGLAGETLLYNEQFF. In DNA, the CDR3 is TGTGCCAGCAGTTCTCCGGGACTAGCGGGAGAAACCCTCCTCTACAATGAGCAGTTCTTC.

This clonotype came up once. A clone one base away is much larger, so this may be a read error. V gene TRBV20-1 combines with J gene TRBJ1-1; D not certain. The CDR3 covers 13 residues. The V gene's germline CDR1 is DFQATT and CDR2 SNEGSKA (reference sequence). CDR3 residues: CSAREGPRPEDFF. In DNA form, the CDR3 reads TGCAGTGCTAGAGAGGGTCCGCGACCGGAAGATTTCTTT.

This clonotype was counted many times. CDR3 DNA sequence: TGTGCCAGCAGTTTGTCGGGAGTTGGCTACACCTTC. It specifies CASSLSGVGYTF. The chain employs TRBV28 and TRBJ1-2, with D unclear. V was shortened by 3 bases and J by 7 bases, with 9 bases between the two germline ends. The length of the CDR3 is 12 residues. CDR1 is MDHEN, CDR2 SYDVKM, per germline.

The genes are TRBV4-2 and TRBJ2-5, with TRBD2 identical over 9 bases. With 0 bases clipped from V and 4 bases from J, the junction kept 6 bases outside the gene matches. CDR3 length: 16 amino acids. Germline lookup yields CDR1 LGHNA and CDR2 YNFKEQ. The CDR3 reads CASSQDWSSGTETQYF. CDR3 bases: TGTGCCAGCAGCCAAGATTGGTCTAGCGGGACAGAGACCCAGTACTTC.

This clonotype was seen repeatedly, ten times or more. This rearrangement joins TRBV15 to TRBJ2-1; no definite D call. CDR1 and CDR2 (germline): LNHNV, YYDKDF (reference sequence). Trimming cost V 0 bases and J 8 bases, with 8 bases left between them. The CDR3 has 13 residues. This CDR3 reads CATSRDLVDEQFF. The CDR3 DNA reads TGTGCCACCAGCAGAGATCTGGTCGATGAGCAGTTCTTC.